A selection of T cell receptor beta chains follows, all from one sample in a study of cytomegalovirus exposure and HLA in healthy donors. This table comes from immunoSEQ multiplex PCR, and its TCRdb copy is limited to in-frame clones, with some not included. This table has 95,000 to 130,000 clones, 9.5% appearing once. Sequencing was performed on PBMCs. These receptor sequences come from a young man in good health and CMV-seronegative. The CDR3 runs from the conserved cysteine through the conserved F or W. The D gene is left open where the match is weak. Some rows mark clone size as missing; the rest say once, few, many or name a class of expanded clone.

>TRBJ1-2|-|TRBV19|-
TGTGCAAGTAGCAGAGGGTTGGATGGCTACACCTTC
CASSRGLDGYTF
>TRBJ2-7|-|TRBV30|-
TGTGCCTGGAGTGTTGGCAGGAGGTACGAGCAGTACTTC
CAWSVGRRYEQYF
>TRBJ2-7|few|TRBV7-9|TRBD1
TGTGCCAGCAGCTCAACGGACAGGGGATGGAACGAGCAGTACTTC
CASSSTDRGWNEQYF
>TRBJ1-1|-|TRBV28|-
TGTGCCAGTTCAGCGGGACCCCGGAACACTGAAGCTTTCTTT
CASSAGPRNTEAFF
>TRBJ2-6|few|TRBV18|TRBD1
TGTGCCAGCTCAACTGGACAGGGGACTGGGGCCAACGTCCTGACTTTC
CASSTGQGTGANVLTF
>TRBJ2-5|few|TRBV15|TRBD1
TGTGCCACCAGCAGAAAACACAGAGGGGGCGAAGAGACCCAGTACTTC
CATSRKHRGGEETQYF
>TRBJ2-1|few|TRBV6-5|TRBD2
TGTGCCAGCACGGGGACTAGCGGACTAAACAATGAGCAGTTCTTC
CASTGTSGLNNEQFF
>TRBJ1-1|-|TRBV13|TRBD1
TGTGCCAGCAGCTCGGCCGACAGGGTGGTAGCTTTCTTT
CASSSADRVVAFF
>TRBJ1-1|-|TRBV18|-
TGTGCCAGCTCACCACCGGCCCACGCGGGGACTGAAGCTTTCTTT
CASSPPAHAGTEAFF
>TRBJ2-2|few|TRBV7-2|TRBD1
TGTGCCAGCAGCTTACAGGGGGCCGTAACCGGGGAGCTGTTTTTT
CASSLQGAVTGELFF
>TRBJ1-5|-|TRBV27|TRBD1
TGTGCCAGCAGCTCTACAGGACAGGGCCTCAATCAGCCCCAGCATTTT
CASSSTGQGLNQPQHF
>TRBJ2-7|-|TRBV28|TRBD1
TGTGCCAGCACCAACCTCCCCGGGACAGGGGACTACGAGCAGTACTTC
CASTNLPGTGDYEQYF
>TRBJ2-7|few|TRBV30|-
TGTGCCTGGAGATATCCGGGATTGGTGTCCGAGCAGTACTTC
CAWRYPGLVSEQYF
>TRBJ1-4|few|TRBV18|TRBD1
TGTGCCAGCTCACCACCGAAGGGTTCCGGGACAGGGGAAGAAAAACTGTTTTTT
CASSPPKGSGTGEEKLFF
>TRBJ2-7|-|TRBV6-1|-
TGTGCCAGCCTGGGGGCGGCCCACGAGCAGTACTTC
CASLGAAHEQYF
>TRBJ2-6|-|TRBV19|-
TGTGCCAGTTGTGACAGCTCTGGGGCCAACGTCCTGACTTTC
CASCDSSGANVLTF
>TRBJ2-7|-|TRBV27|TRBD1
TGTGCCAGCAGTTTATCCGGGACAGGGGGCGAGCAGTACTTC
CASSLSGTGGEQYF
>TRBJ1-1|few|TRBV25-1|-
TGTGCCAGCAGTGAACGTACTGAAGCTTTCTTT
CASSERTEAFF
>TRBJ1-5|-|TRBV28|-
TGTGCCAGCAGTTTCGAGGACAGCATCAATCAGCCCCAGCATTTT
CASSFEDSINQPQHF
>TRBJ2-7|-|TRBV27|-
TGTGCCAGCAGTTTAAAGGACAGTAACTACGAGCAGTACTTC
CASSLKDSNYEQYF
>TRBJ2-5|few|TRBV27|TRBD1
TGTGCCAGCAGTTTCCGTACAGGGGAAGAGACCCAGTACTTC
CASSFRTGEETQYF
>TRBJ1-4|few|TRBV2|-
TGTGCCAGCAGTCCTGTAAAAACCTCCGGGACAAGGAATGAAAAACTGTTTTTT
CASSPVKTSGTRNEKLFF
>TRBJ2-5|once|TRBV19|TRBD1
TGTGCCAGTAGTGCAGGGGGCCTAGAGACCCAGTACTTC
CASSAGGLETQYF
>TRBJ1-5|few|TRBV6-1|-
TGTGCCAGCACCCCGACGGAGAGGGGGAATCAGCCCCAGCATTTT
CASTPTERGNQPQHF
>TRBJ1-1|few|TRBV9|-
TGTGCCAGCAGCGTCGGGCCAGGGTTCACTGAAACTGAAGCTTTCTTT
CASSVGPGFTETEAFF
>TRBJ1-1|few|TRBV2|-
TGTGCCAGCAGTGAAAAAGCGGGCGACACTGAAGCTTTCTTT
CASSEKAGDTEAFF
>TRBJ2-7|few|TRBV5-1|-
TGCGCCAGCAGCTTGTCCCCGGGAGATAGGTACGAGCAGTACTTC
CASSLSPGDRYEQYF
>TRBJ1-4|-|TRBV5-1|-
TGCGCCAGCAGCCAGCCAGCAGGGGCCACTAATGAAAAACTGTTTTTT
CASSQPAGATNEKLFF
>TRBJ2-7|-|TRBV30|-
TGTGCCTGGAGTGTCGGGCTGCGGGCTGACCACGAGCAGTACTTC
CAWSVGLRADHEQYF
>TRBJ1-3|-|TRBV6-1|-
TGTGCCCTTGGGGGAGGAGACTCTGGAAACACCATATATTTT
CALGGGDSGNTIYF
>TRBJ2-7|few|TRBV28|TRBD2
TGTGCCAGCAGGGCCTGGGGGGGGGACTCCTACGAGCAGTACTTC
CASRAWGGDSYEQYF